Its frequency marks the clone carrying this T cell receptor beta chain as medium-sized (0.01 to 0.1%). The data were obtained in a study of diagnostic markers for celiac disease. TCRdb reprocessed the reads; each CDR3 protein has one entry and no DNA is given. In total, the table holds 1,100 or so distinct CDR3 sequences. Germline assignment: CDR1 SGHNT and CDR2 YYREEE (reference sequence). The CDR3 runs to 17 residues. The TCR originated in a human donor. The specimen was either unsorted cells or a sorted T cell fraction (not recorded which). The chain uses TRBV5-4 and TRBJ2-2; TCRdb returns TRBD1, unconfirmable since there is no DNA. The chain's CDR3 is CASTQQGLGAHTGELFF.